A single sample gave rise to the 32 T cell receptor beta chains below, sequenced in a study of T cell responses to AZD1222 COVID-19 vaccine. Measured with immunoSEQ multiplex PCR; TCRdb has only the in-frame clones, and not every one. The sample lists about 160,000 clones; around 93% were seen once. The sequenced sample was peripheral blood, obtained on day 0 of AZD1222 vaccination. These receptor sequences come from an adult in good health.

CDR3 amino acids: CAIRKDSGDGYTF. The CDR3 DNA reads TGTGCCATCAGGAAAGACAGTGGCGATGGCTACACCTTC. The chain employs TRBV10-3 and TRBJ1-2, with D perhaps matching TRBD1 (5 bases). V lost 6 bases and J lost 6, with 14 bases in between. CDR1 and CDR2 (germline): ENHRY, SYGVKD. The CDR3 is 13 amino acids.

V is TRBV5-6 and J is TRBJ2-7; 11 bases line up with TRBD1. The CDR3 spans 14 residues. V lost 7 bases to trimming and J lost 5 bases; unmatched junction nucleotides: 8. CDR1 is SGHDT, CDR2 YYEEEE, per germline. CDR3 coding DNA: TGTGCCAGCTTTAGGGGACAGGGGGTCCACGAGCAGTACTTC. It codes for CASFRGQGVHEQYF.

Points on this clone: Other DNA sequences within the sample encode an identical CDR3. The rearrangement uses TRBV5-1 and TRBJ1-2, with 8 bases lining up with TRBD1. The germline gives CDR1 SGHRS, CDR2 YFSETQ. The CDR3 length is 14 residues. Trimming removed 0 bases from V and 5 bases from J; junction bases left unmatched: 3. DNA of the CDR3: TGCGCCAGCAGCTTGGAACAGGGGGGATATGGCTACACCTTC. The encoded protein is CASSLEQGGYGYTF. Complete variable domain (other parts from reference TRBV5-1 and TRBJ1-2): KAGVTQTPRYLIKTRGQQVTLSCSPISGHRSVSWYQQTPGQGLQFLFEYFSETQRNKGNFPGRFSGRQFSNSRSEMNVSTLELGDSALYLCASSLEQGGYGYTFGSGTRLTVV.

This clone has a handful of counts. The CDR3 DNA reads as TGTGCCAGCAGCGACGGGGGTCGGGGAAACACCATATATTTT. Encoded protein: CASSDGGRGNTIYF. J is TRBJ1-3 and V is TRBV6-5; D is perhaps TRBD1 (5 bases). The CDR3 contains 14 residues. Trimming stripped 6 bases from V and 4 bases from J, with 13 bases between. The germline V gene encodes CDR1 MNHEY and CDR2 SVGAGI.

The chain has TRBV5-1 and TRBJ2-2; 11 bases map to TRBD2. Germline assignment: CDR1 SGHRS and CDR2 YFSETQ. The CDR3 is 16 amino acids. V shed 4 bases and J 4 bases; nucleotides not matched to a gene: 6. The DNA for the CDR3 is TGCGCCAGCAGCCCCGGGACTAGCGGACGCACCGGGGAGCTGTTTTTT. Translation: CASSPGTSGRTGELFF.

The chain joins TRBV5-6 to TRBJ2-1; weak D call: TRBD2 (5 bases). CDR3 length equals 15 residues. V was pared by 4 bases and J by 4 bases, with 15 bases between. CDR1 is SGHDT and CDR2 is YYEEEE in the germline V gene. The CDR3 loop is CASSPTGRVYNEQFF. CDR3 coding DNA: TGTGCCAGCAGCCCCACTGGGCGGGTATACAATGAGCAGTTCTTC.

This chain connects TRBV27 to TRBJ1-3; 12 positions match TRBD1. With 4 bases clipped from V and 0 bases from J, the junction kept 13 bases outside the gene matches. Germline V gene sequence: CDR1 MNHEY, CDR2 SMNVEV (reference sequence). The CDR3 has 20 residues. CDR3: CASSSLGQGASTNSGNTIYF. The CDR3 DNA reads as TGTGCCAGCAGTTCCCTGGGACAGGGGGCTTCCACTAACTCTGGAAACACCATATATTTT.

The chain is built from TRBV7-2 and TRBJ2-7; D not resolved. This CDR3 is built from 14 residues. The V gene's germline CDR1 is SGHTA and CDR2 FQGNSA. V dropped 1 base and J dropped 0 bases, with 7 bases sitting between them. DNA of the CDR3: TGTGCCAGCAGCTTAGAGTACACCTCCTACGAGCAGTACTTC. Translated, it gives CASSLEYTSYEQYF.

As DNA, the CDR3 is TGTGCCAGCAGTATCGCGGAGGGCACCTATGGCTACACCTTC. Amino acids: CASSIAEGTYGYTF. V gene TRBV21-1 combines with J gene TRBJ1-2. TRBV21-1 is given as a pseudogene. The CDR3 is 14 amino acids.

This chain joins TRBV5-8 and TRBJ2-7; unclear D gene. Germline values: CDR1 SGHTS, CDR2 YDEGEE. This CDR3 comprises 14 residues. Trimming left V 1 base short and J 2 bases short, with 10 bases between. The CDR3 is CASSLPQNPYEQYF. The CDR3 DNA is TGTGCCAGCAGCTTGCCACAGAACCCCTACGAGCAGTACTTC.

The V and J genes are TRBV24-1 and TRBJ2-6, with 7 bases aligning to TRBD1. Germline loops: CDR1 KGHDR, CDR2 SFDVKD. This CDR3 has 18 amino acids. V lost 4 bases to trimming and J lost 0 bases; unmatched junction nucleotides: 8. The CDR3 bases are TGTGCCACCAGTGAGACAGGGTCGAGCCCCTCTGGGGCCAACGTCCTGACTTTC. As protein: CATSETGSSPSGANVLTF.

The V call is TRBV7-2, the J call TRBJ2-7, with D possibly TRBD2 on 6 matching bases. The germline V gene has CDR1 SGHTA and CDR2 FQGNSA. Trimming removed 5 bases from V and 12 bases from J, with 17 bases in between. The CDR3 covers 12 residues. CDR3 sequence (DNA): TGTGCCAGCAGCCGGTCTAGCGAGAAGCGGTACTTC. This translates into CASSRSSEKRYF.

The chain links TRBV10-1 to TRBJ2-7, with D perhaps matching TRBD1 (5 bases). The V gene's germline CDR1 is WNHNN and CDR2 SYGVQD (reference sequence). V lost 0 bases and J 7 bases, leaving 13 bases between the germline ends. The CDR3 loop spans 14 amino acids. The CDR3 coding sequence is TGCGCCAGCAGTGAGTCGGTGGGCTCAGGGGAGCAGTACTTC. It specifies CASSESVGSGEQYF.

The CDR3 protein is CASSSRHGGGTEAFF. The CDR3, as DNA: TGTGCCAGCAGCTCCCGACACGGGGGGGGCACTGAAGCTTTCTTT. V usage is TRBV7-3 and J usage is TRBJ1-1, with D possibly being TRBD1 (5 bases). CDR1 is SGHTA and CDR2 is FQGTGA in the germline V gene. The CDR3 is 15 amino acids. Deletions cut 4 bases from V and 4 bases from J, with 16 bases between. Supplemented by reference TRBV7-3 and TRBJ1-1, the full variable domain reads GAGVSQTPSNKVTEKGKYVELRCDPISGHTALYWYRQSLGQGPEFLIYFQGTGAADDSGLPNDRFFAVRPEGSVSTLKIQRTERGDSAVYLCASSSRHGGGTEAFFGQGTRLTVV.

This clone was picked up a small number of times. The chain combines TRBV5-1 with TRBJ1-3, with no clear D. This CDR3 comprises 15 residues. CDR1 SGHRS and CDR2 YFSETQ come from the germline V gene. V was pared by 4 bases and J by 1 base, with 12 bases between. The CDR3 reads CASSLLPGSGNTIYF. CDR3 coding DNA: TGCGCCAGCAGCCTCCTCCCGGGTTCTGGAAACACCATATATTTT.

V usage is TRBV6-4 and J usage is TRBJ1-2, with 8 nucleotides matching TRBD1. Per the germline V gene, CDR1 is MRHNA and CDR2 is SNTAGT. The CDR3 has 15 residues. V trimming: 8 bases; J trimming: 3 bases; junction bases outside the gene matches: 11. The CDR3 here is CASLFETGDDYGYTF. The CDR3 DNA follows: TGTGCCAGCCTATTCGAGACAGGGGATGACTATGGCTACACCTTC.

This chain uses TRBV6-5 with TRBJ1-1; D gene unclear. V lost 6 bases to trimming and J lost 0 bases, with 11 bases between them. The CDR3 sequence is 14 residues long. From germline, CDR1 is MNHEY and CDR2 SVGAGI. The chain's CDR3 is CASRGLTMNTEAFF. DNA of the CDR3: TGTGCCAGCAGAGGGCTTACCATGAACACTGAAGCTTTCTTT.

The rearrangement uses TRBV11-2 and TRBJ2-1; 8 bases match TRBD1. Looked up from germline, CDR1 is SGHAT and CDR2 is FQNNGV. CDR3 length: 15 amino acids. V dropped 3 bases and J dropped 3; count of bases not matched to a gene: 4. This chain's CDR3 is CASSFDRGYYNEQFF. In DNA form, the CDR3 reads TGTGCCAGCAGCTTTGACAGGGGTTACTACAATGAGCAGTTCTTC.

V is TRBV6-6 and J is TRBJ1-6; 7 bases are shared with TRBD1. Germline values: CDR1 MNHNY, CDR2 SVGAGI (reference sequence). The CDR3 runs to 15 residues. V dropped 6 bases and J dropped 4; count of bases not matched to a gene: 6. The CDR3, as DNA: TGTGCCAGCAGCTTGGGGACAGTTTATAATTCACCCCTCCACTTT. It encodes CASSLGTVYNSPLHF.

The CDR3 protein is CASRSAIGYTF. CDR3 in DNA: TGTGCCAGCAGGTCGGCAATAGGCTACACCTTC. The gene calls are TRBV9 and TRBJ1-2; unclear D gene. The CDR3 runs to 11 residues. V lost 5 bases and J lost 8, with 10 bases in between. Per the germline V gene, CDR1 is SGDLS and CDR2 is YYNGEE.

The chain uses TRBV11-2 and TRBJ1-1, with D unresolved. The CDR3 has 13 residues. Germline CDR1 SGHAT, CDR2 FQNNGV. Trimming left V 2 bases short and J 5 bases short, with 9 bases between. Here the CDR3 DNA reads TGTGCCAGCAGCTTAAGTGGACGGACTGAAGCTTTCTTT. Translation gives CASSLSGRTEAFF.

V gene TRBV19 combines with J gene TRBJ1-2; D is ambiguous. This CDR3 comprises 12 residues. V was trimmed by 5 bases and J by 8 bases, leaving 12 bases between them. CDR1 and CDR2 (germline): LNHDA, SQIVND (reference sequence). CDR3 sequence reads: CASSFIGVGYTF. The CDR3 DNA reads as TGTGCCAGTAGTTTTATTGGGGTGGGCTACACCTTC.

This clone was found once. The chain employs TRBV7-3 and TRBJ2-1; D is undetermined. Germline V gene lookup returns CDR1 SGHTA and CDR2 FQGTGA. The ends were cut back, 4 bases at V and 0 bases at J, with 7 bases in the middle. The CDR3 totals 14 residues. CDR3 amino acids: CASSSQSSYNEQFF. CDR3 DNA sequence: TGTGCCAGCAGCTCCCAAAGCTCCTACAATGAGCAGTTCTTC.

Here the CDR3 reads CASTGTYEQYF. The CDR3 DNA sequence: TGTGCCAGTACAGGGACCTACGAGCAGTACTTC. This rearrangement joins TRBV25-1 to TRBJ2-7, with D tentatively TRBD1 (6 bases). The germline V and J ends were trimmed by 9 bases and 2 bases, with 8 bases remaining between them. Per germline, CDR1 MGHDK and CDR2 SYGVNS. The CDR3 contains 11 residues.

CDR3 bases: TGCGCCAGCAGCCAGATGAGCGGGACGTACTACGAGCAGTACTTC. This sequence encodes CASSQMSGTYYEQYF. The genes are TRBV4-1 and TRBJ2-7; 7 nucleotides match TRBD2. V lost 3 bases, J lost 3 bases, and 8 bases stayed unmatched. Germline CDR1 reads MGHRA; CDR2 reads YSYEKL. CDR3 length: 15 amino acids.

This rearrangement joins TRBV24-1 to TRBJ2-7, with 9 bases aligning to TRBD2. The CDR3 runs to 16 residues. Germline trimming cut 0 bases from V and 6 bases from J; bases unmatched to any gene: 8. Per the germline V gene, CDR1 is KGHDR and CDR2 is SFDVKD. The chain's CDR3 is CATSDLPQREAGEQYF. The CDR3 DNA reads as TGTGCCACCAGTGATTTGCCCCAGCGGGAGGCTGGCGAGCAGTACTTC.

V usage is TRBV30 and J usage is TRBJ2-7; 10 bases agree with TRBD2. CDR3 length: 14 residues. V shed 5 bases, J shed 2 bases, and the junction held 6 bases outside the gene matches. Germline V gives CDR1 GTSNPN, CDR2 SVGIG (reference sequence). CDR3 residues: CAWGGTSATYEQYF. In nucleotides, the CDR3 is TGTGCCTGGGGGGGGACTAGCGCGACCTACGAGCAGTACTTC.

The genes are TRBV5-1 and TRBJ1-1; perhaps TRBD1 as D (6 bases). This CDR3 is 15 amino acids long. From germline, CDR1 is SGHRS and CDR2 YFSETQ. Trimming pared 5 bases from V and 5 bases from J, leaving 19 bases between. CDR3 in amino acids: CASRPTGTPETEAFF. CDR3 nucleotide sequence: TGCGCCAGCAGACCCACAGGGACCCCTGAGACTGAAGCTTTCTTT. The full variable domain, rest sourced from reference TRBV5-1 and TRBJ1-1, is KAGVTQTPRYLIKTRGQQVTLSCSPISGHRSVSWYQQTPGQGLQFLFEYFSETQRNKGNFPGRFSGRQFSNSRSEMNVSTLELGDSALYLCASRPTGTPETEAFFGQGTRLTVV.

This clone was detected only once. The chain has TRBV11-3 and TRBJ2-7; 7 bases line up with TRBD2. CDR3 length: 14 amino acids. CDR1 is SGHNT, CDR2 YENEEA, per germline. Trimming cost V 5 bases and J 6 bases; bases outside gene matches: 10. Here the CDR3 DNA reads TGTGCCAGCAGCCCAGTCCAGGGAGGGGCCGAGCAGTACTTC. This codes for CASSPVQGGAEQYF.

The chain combines TRBV11-2 with TRBJ2-7; possible D gene TRBD2, 6 bases. V dropped 5 bases and J dropped 6 bases, with 11 bases sitting between them. Germline assignment: CDR1 SGHAT and CDR2 FQNNGV. The CDR3 totals 12 residues. This chain's CDR3 is CASSPRAGEQYF. CDR3 nucleotides: TGTGCCAGCAGCCCAAGAGCGGGCGAGCAGTACTTC.

V is TRBV14 and J is TRBJ1-1; no reliable D call. Trimming stripped 4 bases from V and 4 bases from J, with 13 bases between. Germline V gene lookup returns CDR1 SGHDN and CDR2 FVKESK. The CDR3 has 14 residues. In DNA form, the CDR3 reads TGTGCCAGCAGCCCCATTGGGGAGGGCACTGAAGCTTTCTTT. Protein product: CASSPIGEGTEAFF.

This clone has only a few counts. The chain couples TRBV11-2 to TRBJ2-3; 13 bases map to TRBD2. The CDR3 covers 18 residues. Germline assignment: CDR1 SGHAT and CDR2 FQNNGV. J gave up 4 bases and V 4 bases, and 11 bases lay outside the gene matches. CDR3 sequence: CASSSIRTSGSRSDTQYF. The CDR3 DNA sequence: TGTGCCAGCAGCTCGATCAGGACTAGCGGGAGTAGGTCAGATACGCAGTATTTT.